This T cell receptor (beta chain) comes out of a study of regulatory and conventional T cells in RAG deficiency. Study-level results: Shannon entropy fell and Simpson indices rose in RAG-deficient patients. Other subsets showed about 10-fold reductions, but Treg unique TCR beta sequences fell approximately 90-fold in these patients. In Omenn syndrome, sorted "Tregs" may be peripherally activated cells. In Omenn syndrome, Treg and Tconv repertoires overlapped >80%.

Here immunoSEQ multiplex PCR was the method, and the copy in TCRdb shows in-frame clones only, minus some. Among 8,500 or so clones listed, 75% to 85% were seen once. CDR3 size: 16 residues. The ends were cut back, 3 bases at V and 5 bases at J, with 18 bases in the middle. The germline V gene encodes CDR1 MGHDK and CDR2 SYGVNS. Comment on this clone: Antigen unknown.

These data also formed part of another study, on regulatory T cells. As that study records: The PCR used 52 TRBV and 13 TRBJ primers.

This chain uses TRBV25-1 with TRBJ2-3, with D possibly being TRBD2 (6 bases). Sample: CD8+ T cells sorted from blood. The clonotype originates from a human donor in good health. The CDR3 DNA follows: TGTGCCAGCAGTGACAGGGTAGGCGGGATGGGAGATACGCAGTATTTT. The encoded protein is CASSDRVGGMGDTQYF. Full variable domain (outside the CDR3, taken from reference TRBV25-1 and TRBJ2-3): EADIYQTPRYLVIGTGKKITLECSQTMGHDKMYWYQQDPGMELHLIHYSYGVNSTEKGDLSSESTVSRIRTEHFPLTLESARPSHTSQYLCASSDRVGGMGDTQYFGPGTRLTVL.